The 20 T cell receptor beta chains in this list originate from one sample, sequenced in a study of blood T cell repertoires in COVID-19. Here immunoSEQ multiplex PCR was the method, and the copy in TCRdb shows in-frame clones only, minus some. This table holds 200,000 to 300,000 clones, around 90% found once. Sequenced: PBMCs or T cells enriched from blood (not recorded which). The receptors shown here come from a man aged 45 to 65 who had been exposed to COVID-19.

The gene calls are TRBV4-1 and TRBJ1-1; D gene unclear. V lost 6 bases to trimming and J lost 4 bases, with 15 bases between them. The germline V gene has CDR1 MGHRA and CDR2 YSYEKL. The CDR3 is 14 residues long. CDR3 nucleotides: TGCGCCAGCAGAGGGCCGCTCCGGGGCACTGAAGCTTTCTTT. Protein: CASRGPLRGTEAFF.

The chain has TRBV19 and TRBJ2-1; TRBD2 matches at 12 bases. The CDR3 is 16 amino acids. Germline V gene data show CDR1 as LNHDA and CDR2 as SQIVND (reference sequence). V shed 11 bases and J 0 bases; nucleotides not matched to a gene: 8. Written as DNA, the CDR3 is TGTGCCTCGACTAGCGGGGGCCCTGACTCCTACAATGAGCAGTTCTTC. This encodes CASTSGGPDSYNEQFF.

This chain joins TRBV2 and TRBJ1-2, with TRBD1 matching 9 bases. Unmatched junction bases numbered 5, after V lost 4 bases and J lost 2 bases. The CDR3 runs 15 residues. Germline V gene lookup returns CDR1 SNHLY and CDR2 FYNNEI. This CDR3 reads CASSADRGENYGYTF. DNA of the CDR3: TGTGCCAGCAGTGCGGACAGGGGTGAGAACTATGGCTACACCTTC.

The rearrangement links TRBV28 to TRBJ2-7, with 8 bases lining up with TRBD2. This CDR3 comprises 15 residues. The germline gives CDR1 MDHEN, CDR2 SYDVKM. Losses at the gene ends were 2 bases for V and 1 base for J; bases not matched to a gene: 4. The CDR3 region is CASSLSSGASYEQYV. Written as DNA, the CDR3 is TGTGCCAGCAGTTTAAGTAGCGGGGCATCCTACGAGCAGTACGTC.

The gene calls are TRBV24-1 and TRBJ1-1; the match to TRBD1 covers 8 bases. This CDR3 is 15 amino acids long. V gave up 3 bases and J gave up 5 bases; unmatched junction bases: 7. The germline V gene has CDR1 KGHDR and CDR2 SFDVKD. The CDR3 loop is CATSDPGQGGTEAFF. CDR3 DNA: TGTGCCACCAGTGATCCCGGACAGGGAGGGACTGAAGCTTTCTTT.

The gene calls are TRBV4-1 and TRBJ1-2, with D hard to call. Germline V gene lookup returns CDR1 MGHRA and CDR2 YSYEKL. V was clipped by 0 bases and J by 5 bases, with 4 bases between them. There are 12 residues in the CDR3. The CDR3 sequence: CASSQDTYGYTF. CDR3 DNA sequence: TGCGCCAGCAGCCAAGATACTTATGGCTACACCTTC.

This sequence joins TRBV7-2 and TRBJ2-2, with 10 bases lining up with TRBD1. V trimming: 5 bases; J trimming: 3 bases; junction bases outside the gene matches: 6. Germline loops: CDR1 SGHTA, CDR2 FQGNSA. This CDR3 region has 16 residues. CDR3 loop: CASSLRQGADTGELFF. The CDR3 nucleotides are TGTGCCAGCAGCCTACGACAGGGGGCGGACACCGGGGAGCTGTTTTTT.

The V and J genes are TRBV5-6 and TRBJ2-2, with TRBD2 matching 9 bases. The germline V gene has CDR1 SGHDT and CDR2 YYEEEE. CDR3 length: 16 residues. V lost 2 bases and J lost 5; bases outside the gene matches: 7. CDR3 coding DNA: TGTGCCAGCAGCTTCCGACCAGCGGGAGGTACCGGGGAGCTGTTTTTT. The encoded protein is CASSFRPAGGTGELFF.

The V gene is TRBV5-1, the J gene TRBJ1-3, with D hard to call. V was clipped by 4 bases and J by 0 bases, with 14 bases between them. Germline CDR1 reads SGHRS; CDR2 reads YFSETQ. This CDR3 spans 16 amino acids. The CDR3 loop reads CASSPLSLSSGNTIYF. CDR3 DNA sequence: TGCGCCAGCAGCCCCCTCTCCCTAAGCTCTGGAAACACCATATATTTT.

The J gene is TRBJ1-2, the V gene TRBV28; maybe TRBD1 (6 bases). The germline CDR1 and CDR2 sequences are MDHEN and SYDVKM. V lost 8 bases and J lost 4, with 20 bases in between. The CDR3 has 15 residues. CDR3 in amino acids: CASRQGSLASYGYTF. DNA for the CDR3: TGTGCCAGCCGTCAGGGGTCCCTCGCTAGCTATGGCTACACCTTC.

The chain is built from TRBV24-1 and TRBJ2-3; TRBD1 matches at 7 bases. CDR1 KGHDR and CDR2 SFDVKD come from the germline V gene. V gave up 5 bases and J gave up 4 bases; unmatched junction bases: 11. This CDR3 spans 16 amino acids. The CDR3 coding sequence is TGTGCCACCAGTGCGGGGACCAATCAGGGGGCAGATACGCAGTATTTT. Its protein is CATSAGTNQGADTQYF.

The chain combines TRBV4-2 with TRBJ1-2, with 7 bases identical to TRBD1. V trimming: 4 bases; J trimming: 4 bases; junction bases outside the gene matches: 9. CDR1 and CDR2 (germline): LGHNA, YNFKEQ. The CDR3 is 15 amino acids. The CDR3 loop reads CASSPEAGGGYGYTF. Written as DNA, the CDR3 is TGTGCCAGCAGCCCCGAGGCAGGGGGTGGCTATGGCTACACCTTC.

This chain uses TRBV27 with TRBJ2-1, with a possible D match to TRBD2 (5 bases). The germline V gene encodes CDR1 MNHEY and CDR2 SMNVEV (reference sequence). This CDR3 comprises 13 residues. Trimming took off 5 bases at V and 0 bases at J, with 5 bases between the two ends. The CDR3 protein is CASSRGSYNEQFF. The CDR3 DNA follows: TGTGCCAGCAGTCGGGGCTCCTACAATGAGCAGTTCTTC.

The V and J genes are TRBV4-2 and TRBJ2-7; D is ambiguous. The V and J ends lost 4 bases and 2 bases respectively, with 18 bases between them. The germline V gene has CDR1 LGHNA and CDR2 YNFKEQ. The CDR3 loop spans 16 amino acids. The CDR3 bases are TGTGCCAGCAGCCCCCGTTTCGATGGCGGAACCTACGAGCAGTACTTC. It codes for CASSPRFDGGTYEQYF.

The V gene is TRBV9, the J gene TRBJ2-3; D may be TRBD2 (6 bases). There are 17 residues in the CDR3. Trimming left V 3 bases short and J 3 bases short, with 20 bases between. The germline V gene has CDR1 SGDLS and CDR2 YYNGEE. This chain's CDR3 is CASSARYTSLLTDTQYF. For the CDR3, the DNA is TGTGCCAGCAGCGCCCGATACACTAGCCTTCTGACAGATACGCAGTATTTT.

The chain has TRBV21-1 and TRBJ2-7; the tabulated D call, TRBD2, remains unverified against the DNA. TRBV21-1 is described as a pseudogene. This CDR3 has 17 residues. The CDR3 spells CASSTPAPASGDYEQYV. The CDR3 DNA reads TGTGCCAGCAGCACACCAGCACCGGCTAGCGGGGACTACGAGCAGTACGTC.

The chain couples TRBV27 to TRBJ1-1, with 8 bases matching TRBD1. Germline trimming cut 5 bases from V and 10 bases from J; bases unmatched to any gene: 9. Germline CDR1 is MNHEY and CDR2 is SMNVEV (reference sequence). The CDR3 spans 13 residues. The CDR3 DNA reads TGTGCCAGCAGTCCCTGGGACAGGAAGAGAGCTTTCTTT. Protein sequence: CASSPWDRKRAFF.

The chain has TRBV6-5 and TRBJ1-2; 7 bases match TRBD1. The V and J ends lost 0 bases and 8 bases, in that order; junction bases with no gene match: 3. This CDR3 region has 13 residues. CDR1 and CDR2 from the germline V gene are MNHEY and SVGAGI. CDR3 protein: CASSYSRGQGYTF. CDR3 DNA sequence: TGTGCCAGCAGTTACTCAAGGGGGCAAGGCTACACCTTC.

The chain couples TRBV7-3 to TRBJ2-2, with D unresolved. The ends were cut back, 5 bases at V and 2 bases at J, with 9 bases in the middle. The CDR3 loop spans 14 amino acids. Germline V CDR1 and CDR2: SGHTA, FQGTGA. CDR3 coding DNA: TGTGCCAGCAGCCCCTCCCCTAACACCGGGGAGCTGTTTTTT. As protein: CASSPSPNTGELFF. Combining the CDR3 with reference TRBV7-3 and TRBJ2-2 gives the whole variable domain GAGVSQTPSNKVTEKGKYVELRCDPISGHTALYWYRQSLGQGPEFLIYFQGTGAADDSGLPNDRFFAVRPEGSVSTLKIQRTERGDSAVYLCASSPSPNTGELFFGEGSRLTVL.

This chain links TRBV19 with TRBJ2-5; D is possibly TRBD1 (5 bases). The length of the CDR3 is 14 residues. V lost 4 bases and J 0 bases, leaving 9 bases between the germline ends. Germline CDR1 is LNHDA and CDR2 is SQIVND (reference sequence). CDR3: CASSTRQYQETQYF. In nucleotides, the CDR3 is TGTGCCAGTAGTACAAGACAGTACCAAGAGACCCAGTACTTC.